Listed here are 5 T cell receptor beta chains from one sample, sequenced in a study of T cell responses to AZD1222 COVID-19 vaccine. This table comes from immunoSEQ multiplex PCR, and its TCRdb copy is limited to in-frame clones, with some not included. The sample consists of about 150,000 clones, approximately 94% of them appearing once. The sample was peripheral blood, taken on day 0 of AZD1222 vaccination. All receptors derive from an adult in good health.

The chain joins TRBV27 to TRBJ1-2; 7 bases fit TRBD1. In germline, CDR1 is MNHEY, CDR2 SMNVEV (reference sequence). The CDR3 is made up of 15 amino acids. The trim removed 0 bases at V and 4 bases at J, leaving 5 bases unmatched. CDR3: CASSLSGGQSYGYTF. The CDR3, as DNA: TGTGCCAGCAGTTTATCAGGGGGCCAGAGCTATGGCTACACCTTC.

V gene TRBV30 combines with J gene TRBJ1-2, with D possibly being TRBD1 (6 bases). Trimming pared 4 bases from V and 2 bases from J, leaving 11 bases between. The CDR3 runs 13 residues. Germline V gene data show CDR1 as GTSNPN and CDR2 as SVGIG (reference sequence). CDR3 DNA sequence: TGTGCCTGGAATACAGGGTCGAACTATGGCTACACCTTC. This translates into CAWNTGSNYGYTF.

This clone was observed once. This chain joins TRBV5-1 and TRBJ2-1; D gene ambiguous. In germline, CDR1 is SGHRS, CDR2 YFSETQ. The CDR3 loop spans 14 amino acids. V lost 0 bases and J 9 bases, leaving 13 bases between the germline ends. CDR3 sequence reads: CASSLDLGFGEQFF. The CDR3 DNA follows: TGCGCCAGCAGCTTGGATCTGGGGTTTGGTGAGCAGTTCTTC.

The rearrangement joins TRBV5-6 to TRBJ1-3, with 9 bases fitting TRBD1. The germline V gene encodes CDR1 SGHDT and CDR2 YYEEEE. V lost 4 bases and J lost 4; bases outside the gene matches: 9. The CDR3 loop spans 16 amino acids. The CDR3 region is CASSAPQGAAGNTIYF. The CDR3 DNA sequence: TGTGCCAGCAGCGCCCCACAGGGGGCTGCAGGAAACACCATATATTTT.

The chain has TRBV5-1 and TRBJ1-2; a weak D match, TRBD1 (5 bases). Germline V gene data show CDR1 as SGHRS and CDR2 as YFSETQ. This CDR3 spans 14 amino acids. The V and J ends lost 1 base and 4 bases respectively, with 11 bases between them. CDR3 protein: CASSLTGATYGYTF. The CDR3 nucleotides read TGCGCCAGCAGCTTGACAGGAGCTACCTATGGCTACACCTTC.